The 31 T cell receptor beta chains below come from one sample, sequenced in a study of shared clonotypes between healthy human individuals. TCRdb's table, derived via immunoSEQ multiplex PCR, lists solely in-frame clones and lacks some. The sample lists approximately 2.5 million clones; around 94% were seen once. Specimen: naive CD4+ T cells sorted from blood. Specified subset: CD45RA+ positively selected. These receptors were obtained from a man between 18 and 29 years old in good health.

This rearrangement joins TRBV5-1 to TRBJ2-3; 13 positions agree with TRBD2. Trimming at V came to 2 bases and at J to 2 bases, leaving 8 bases not matched to a gene. CDR1 SGHRS and CDR2 YFSETQ come from the germline V gene. The CDR3 consists of 18 residues. Written as DNA, the CDR3 is TGCGCCAGCAGCTTAAAACCCGGGACTAGCGGGGTCACAGATACGCAGTATTTT. Amino acid sequence: CASSLKPGTSGVTDTQYF.

The chain couples TRBV6-5 to TRBJ2-7; D might be TRBD2 (6 bases). Trimming removed 7 bases from V and 0 bases from J, with 16 bases in between. This CDR3 is 15 amino acids long. Looked up from germline, CDR1 is MNHEY and CDR2 is SVGAGI. In DNA, the CDR3 is TGTGCCAGCAAAAAAGAGGGAGGACGCTCCTACGAGCAGTACTTC. The encoded protein is CASKKEGGRSYEQYF.

The chain is built from TRBV6-5 and TRBJ1-2, with no clear D. This CDR3 has 14 amino acids. In germline, CDR1 is MNHEY, CDR2 SVGAGI. With 2 bases removed from V and 0 bases from J, the gap between germline ends came to 7 bases. As DNA, the CDR3 is TGTGCCAGCAGTTACAGAAAAACTAACTATGGCTACACCTTC. Residues: CASSYRKTNYGYTF.

The rearrangement joins TRBV27 to TRBJ2-7, with D perhaps assigned TRBD1 or TRBD2 (5 bases each). The ends were cut back, 4 bases at V and 0 bases at J, with 16 bases in the middle. From germline, CDR1 is MNHEY and CDR2 SMNVEV (reference sequence). This CDR3 is 16 amino acids long. The chain's CDR3 is CASSSPRDAFSYEQYF. CDR3 nucleotide sequence: TGTGCCAGCAGTTCCCCCCGGGACGCGTTCTCCTACGAGCAGTACTTC.

Here the CDR3 reads CASSLQAPGELFF. CDR3 sequence (DNA): TGTGCCAGCAGTTTACAGGCCCCCGGGGAGCTGTTTTTT. This rearrangement joins TRBV28 to TRBJ2-2, with unresolved D. The germline V gene encodes CDR1 MDHEN and CDR2 SYDVKM. This CDR3 comprises 13 residues. The ends were cut back, 2 bases at V and 6 bases at J, with 7 bases in the middle. The whole variable domain, remainder taken from reference TRBV28 and TRBJ2-2, is DVKVTQSSRYLVKRTGEKVFLECVQDMDHENMFWYRQDPGLGLRLIYFSYDVKMKEKGDIPEGYSVSREKKERFSLILESASTNQTSMYLCASSLQAPGELFFGEGSRLTVL.

V and J are TRBV7-9 and TRBJ2-2; D perhaps matches TRBD2 (5 bases). CDR1 SEHNR and CDR2 FQNEAQ come from the germline V gene (reference sequence). V lost 2 bases to trimming and J lost 4 bases, with 8 bases between them. The CDR3 runs to 14 residues. The CDR3, as DNA: TGTGCCAGCAGCTTACGGGCGGGCACCGGGGAGCTGTTTTTT. Translated, it gives CASSLRAGTGELFF.

This clone was detected a few times. The chain employs TRBV6-5 and TRBJ1-2, with no clear D. Between the trimmed V and J ends, which lost 6 bases and 8 bases, there was a span of 13 bases. The CDR3 totals 12 residues. Germline V gene lookup returns CDR1 MNHEY and CDR2 SVGAGI. CDR3 in amino acids: CASRDGWIGYTF. In DNA form, the CDR3 reads TGTGCCAGCAGAGACGGATGGATCGGCTACACCTTC.

The chain's CDR3 is CASSSGQNTGELFF. The CDR3 region has the DNA TGTGCCAGCAGTTCTGGACAGAACACCGGGGAGCTGTTTTTT. The gene calls are TRBV28 and TRBJ2-2; D is perhaps TRBD1 (5 bases). Trimming took off 4 bases at V and 1 base at J, with 7 bases between the two ends. Germline CDR1 MDHEN, CDR2 SYDVKM. The CDR3 is 14 amino acids. The whole variable domain, remainder taken from reference TRBV28 and TRBJ2-2, is DVKVTQSSRYLVKRTGEKVFLECVQDMDHENMFWYRQDPGLGLRLIYFSYDVKMKEKGDIPEGYSVSREKKERFSLILESASTNQTSMYLCASSSGQNTGELFFGEGSRLTVL.

This chain joins TRBV15 and TRBJ1-5, with a possible D match to TRBD1 (5 bases). This CDR3 is 14 amino acids long. The V end was cut by 5 bases, the J end by 3 bases, with 11 bases between. Looked up from germline, CDR1 is LNHNV and CDR2 is YYDKDF (reference sequence). The CDR3 DNA reads TGTGCCACCAGCTCGGGACGGTTCAATCAGCCCCAGCATTTT. This sequence encodes CATSSGRFNQPQHF.

V is TRBV7-8 and J is TRBJ2-7; 9 bases agree with TRBD1. Germline-derived CDR1 and CDR2 are SGHVS and FQNEAQ. Trimming took 1 base from V and 2 from J; bases not matched to a gene: 6. The CDR3 spans 16 residues. The CDR3, as DNA: TGTGCCAGCAGCTTAGACAACAGGGGGCTCCCCTACGAGCAGTACTTC. It specifies CASSLDNRGLPYEQYF.

The chain has TRBV27 and TRBJ1-2, with unresolved D. The ends were cut back, 2 bases at V and 8 bases at J, with 18 bases in the middle. This CDR3 is 15 amino acids long. Germline assignment: CDR1 MNHEY and CDR2 SMNVEV (reference sequence). The CDR3, as DNA: TGTGCCAGCAGTTTAAAGGAAAGCACCCACCGGGGCTACACCTTC. Translating gives CASSLKESTHRGYTF.

The chain joins TRBV19 to TRBJ1-2; a weak D match, TRBD1 (6 bases). Trimming pared 9 bases from V and 4 bases from J, leaving 18 bases between. From germline, CDR1 is LNHDA and CDR2 SQIVND (reference sequence). The CDR3 sequence is 14 residues long. The CDR3 loop reads CASHPAGAPYGYTF. The CDR3 DNA reads as TGTGCCAGCCATCCGGCAGGGGCCCCCTATGGCTACACCTTC.

The chain couples TRBV12-5 to TRBJ2-3; perhaps TRBD1 as D (5 bases). Germline V lookup: CDR1 LGHNT, CDR2 FRNRAP. Between the trimmed V and J ends, which lost 5 bases and 5 bases, there was a span of 20 bases. CDR3 length equals 16 residues. This CDR3 is CASGEVVWGGEDTQYF. Written as DNA, the CDR3 is TGTGCTAGTGGTGAGGTTGTGTGGGGCGGAGAAGATACGCAGTATTTT.

Comment on this clone: Other DNA sequences of this sample code for an identical CDR3. The CDR3 loop is CASSTRGGDTQYF. DNA for the CDR3: TGTGCCAGCAGCACCCGGGGCGGAGATACGCAGTATTTT. The gene calls are TRBV7-2 and TRBJ2-3, with D tentatively TRBD1 or TRBD2 (5 bases each). The CDR3 totals 13 residues. Germline V CDR1 and CDR2: SGHTA, FQGNSA. V was pared by 5 bases and J by 5 bases, with 11 bases between.

This clone showed up just a few times. Additional DNA sequences in this sample encode the identical CDR3. This chain links TRBV5-1 with TRBJ1-2, with D possibly TRBD1 on 5 matching bases. The germline V gene encodes CDR1 SGHRS and CDR2 YFSETQ. The germline V and J ends were trimmed by 4 bases and 0 bases, with 10 bases remaining between them. This CDR3 spans 14 amino acids. The CDR3 region has the DNA TGCGCCAGCAGCCGGGACGGAGCTAACTATGGCTACACCTTC. Its translation: CASSRDGANYGYTF.

V and J are TRBV6-5 and TRBJ1-6; the D is unclear. This CDR3 contains 13 residues. Germline CDR1 is MNHEY and CDR2 is SVGAGI. V was pared by 10 bases and J by 8 bases, with 15 bases between. This chain's CDR3 is CATGQIRDSPLHF. The CDR3 DNA sequence: TGTGCCACCGGGCAGATTAGGGATTCACCCCTCCACTTT.

The V gene is TRBV19, the J gene TRBJ2-7; D is perhaps TRBD1 (5 bases). The CDR3 length is 14 residues. V lost 4 bases and J lost 1, with 11 bases in between. In germline, CDR1 is LNHDA, CDR2 SQIVND (reference sequence). Here the CDR3 reads CASSNFQGSYEQYF. The CDR3 nucleotides are TGTGCCAGTAGTAATTTTCAGGGTTCCTACGAGCAGTACTTC. The whole variable domain, filled in from reference TRBV19 and TRBJ2-7, reads DGGITQSPKYLFRKEGQNVTLSCEQNLNHDAMYWYRQDPGQGLRLIYYSQIVNDFQKGDIAEGYSVSREKKESFPLTVTSAQKNPTAFYLCASSNFQGSYEQYFGPGTRLTVT.

The chain joins TRBV5-1 to TRBJ2-5; 10 nucleotides line up with TRBD2. This CDR3 comprises 17 residues. CDR1 is SGHRS and CDR2 is YFSETQ in the germline V gene. J was trimmed by 5 bases and V by 2 bases; bases with no gene match: 12. The CDR3 protein is CASSFLLSGGAGETQYF. The CDR3 nucleotides read TGCGCCAGCAGCTTTCTGCTAAGCGGGGGGGCAGGGGAGACCCAGTACTTC.

This chain joins TRBV6-1 and TRBJ1-3, with 7 bases identical to TRBD1. This CDR3 comprises 19 residues. Germline loops: CDR1 MNHNS, CDR2 SASEGT. Germline trimming cut 0 bases from V and 0 bases from J; bases unmatched to any gene: 11. DNA of the CDR3: TGTGCCAGCAGTGAAGCGGGTCCCTACAGACAGGGCTCTGGAAACACCATATATTTT. Protein sequence: CASSEAGPYRQGSGNTIYF.

The V and J genes are TRBV11-2 and TRBJ1-3; no firm D call. V was shortened by 5 bases and J by 8 bases, with 4 bases between the two germline ends. The CDR3 contains 10 residues. Per germline, CDR1 SGHAT and CDR2 FQNNGV. The chain's CDR3 is CASSRDTIYF. CDR3 coding DNA: TGTGCCAGCAGCCGGGACACCATATATTTT.

A word on this clone: This specimen includes other DNA sequences encoding the same CDR3. The chain carries TRBV18 and TRBJ1-5, with D perhaps matching TRBD1 (6 bases). Germline V gene data show CDR1 as KGHSH and CDR2 as LQKENI. The CDR3 sequence is 14 residues long. With 3 bases removed from V and 4 bases from J, the gap between germline ends came to 10 bases. CDR3 in DNA: TGTGCCAGCTCACCGGGACAAGAGAATCAGCCCCAGCATTTT. This encodes CASSPGQENQPQHF.

In this sample, this clone turned up a few times. V is TRBV7-9 and J is TRBJ2-3, with D hard to call. The length of the CDR3 is 15 residues. Germline CDR1 SEHNR, CDR2 FQNEAQ (reference sequence). V was clipped by 2 bases and J by 1 base, with 10 bases between them. In nucleotides, the CDR3 is TGTGCCAGCAGCTTAATTTCGGCAGGCACAGATACGCAGTATTTT. It is translated as CASSLISAGTDTQYF.

CDR3 protein: CASSRRGRMYSNQPQHF. The CDR3 DNA follows: TGTGCCAGCAGCCGGCGAGGACGGATGTATAGCAATCAGCCCCAGCATTTT. The chain couples TRBV5-6 to TRBJ1-5; no clear D gene. Looked up from germline, CDR1 is SGHDT and CDR2 is YYEEEE. CDR3 length: 17 amino acids. Trimming removed 4 bases at V and 0 bases at J, with 17 bases between. The full variable domain, its missing parts supplied by reference TRBV5-6 and TRBJ1-5, is DAGVTQSPTHLIKTRGQQVTLRCSPKSGHDTVSWYQQALGQGPQFIFQYYEEEERQRGNFPDRFSGHQFPNYSSELNVNALLLGDSALYLCASSRRGRMYSNQPQHFGDGTRLSIL.

The chain employs TRBV6-5 and TRBJ2-2; 8 bases fit TRBD2. The CDR3 totals 14 residues. V gave up 4 bases and J gave up 4 bases; unmatched junction bases: 2. The V gene's germline CDR1 is MNHEY and CDR2 SVGAGI. The CDR3 DNA sequence: TGTGCCAGCAGTTCCCGGGGGGGCACCGGGGAGCTGTTTTTT. Protein sequence: CASSSRGGTGELFF.

In this sample, this clone turned up a few times. This rearrangement joins TRBV6-1 to TRBJ1-1; D gene ambiguous. Germline values: CDR1 MNHNS, CDR2 SASEGT. V was clipped by 5 bases and J by 5 bases, with 9 bases between them. There are 12 residues in the CDR3. In DNA, the CDR3 is TGTGCCAGCAGTCGGGCTCGGACTGAAGCTTTCTTT. Its translation: CASSRARTEAFF.

The chain couples TRBV15 to TRBJ2-2; 9 bases match TRBD1. Germline loops: CDR1 LNHNV, CDR2 YYDKDF (reference sequence). After removal of 0 bases from V and 7 bases from J, the junction contained 9 bases not matched to a gene. The CDR3 contains 17 residues. The CDR3 sequence is CATSRDRTGAINGELFF. The CDR3 DNA sequence: TGTGCCACCAGCAGAGATCGGACAGGGGCGATTAACGGGGAGCTGTTTTTT. The full variable domain, with the rest looked up from reference TRBV15 and TRBJ2-2, is DAMVIQNPRYQVTQFGKPVTLSCSQTLNHNVMYWYQQKSSQAPKLLFHYYDKDFNNEADTPDNFQSRRPNTSFCFLDIRSPGLGDTAMYLCATSRDRTGAINGELFFGEGSRLTVL.

This clone was found a few times. The chain recombines TRBV2 with TRBJ1-1, with D perhaps matching TRBD1 (6 bases). Germline V gene lookup returns CDR1 SNHLY and CDR2 FYNNEI. V shed 5 bases and J shed 6 bases, with 13 bases lying between them. This CDR3 comprises 13 residues. Here the CDR3 reads CASSPLGGAEAFF. CDR3 DNA sequence: TGTGCCAGCAGTCCGTTGGGGGGCGCTGAAGCTTTCTTT.

The chain employs TRBV5-6 and TRBJ2-7; 7 bases line up with TRBD1. Per germline, CDR1 SGHDT and CDR2 YYEEEE. Trimming took 4 bases from V and 3 from J; bases not matched to a gene: 4. The CDR3 has 13 residues. This CDR3 is CASSVGQIYEQYF. In DNA, the CDR3 is TGTGCCAGCAGCGTGGGACAGATCTACGAGCAGTACTTC.

Details on this clone: Other DNA sequences in the same sample also yield this CDR3. V and J are TRBV10-3 and TRBJ1-1; TRBD1 matches at 9 bases. V lost 4 bases, J lost 6 bases, and 0 bases stayed unmatched. The germline V gene has CDR1 ENHRY and CDR2 SYGVKD. The CDR3 has 12 amino acids. The CDR3 bases are TGTGCCATCAGTGGACAGGGGGCTGAAGCTTTCTTT. It yields the protein CAISGQGAEAFF.

The rearrangement joins TRBV19 to TRBJ2-4, with 8 positions matching TRBD1. Germline V gene data show CDR1 as LNHDA and CDR2 as SQIVND (reference sequence). There are 18 residues in the CDR3. With V trimmed by 4 bases and J by 0 bases, 11 bases remained unmatched. CDR3 loop: CASSTLPGQDLAKNIQYF. The CDR3 DNA is TGTGCCAGTAGTACACTTCCGGGACAGGACTTAGCCAAAAACATTCAGTACTTC.

The chain employs TRBV5-6 and TRBJ1-5; possible D gene TRBD1, 6 bases. CDR1 is SGHDT and CDR2 is YYEEEE in the germline V gene. The V end lost 4 bases, the J end lost 0 bases, and 14 bases lay between the germline ends. This CDR3 has 16 amino acids. This CDR3 is CASSSRTDYSNQPQHF. The CDR3 DNA follows: TGTGCCAGCAGCAGCCGGACAGATTATAGCAATCAGCCCCAGCATTTT. Full variable domain (missing parts from reference TRBV5-6 and TRBJ1-5): DAGVTQSPTHLIKTRGQQVTLRCSPKSGHDTVSWYQQALGQGPQFIFQYYEEEERQRGNFPDRFSGHQFPNYSSELNVNALLLGDSALYLCASSSRTDYSNQPQHFGDGTRLSIL.